The clone carrying this TCR beta chain has only one observation. Its specificity is unknown. The PCR made use of 60 Vbeta and 13 Jbeta primers. Assay: immunoSEQ multiplex PCR; the TCRdb copy retains only in-frame clones and omits some. The repertoire holds more than 95,000 clones, with over 60% as singletons. This sample was taken from a study of cytomegalovirus exposure and HLA in healthy donors. Whole-study findings and limits: In a later analysis, an Asian-associated ancestry cluster reportedly showed fewer N-insertions than the approximately 620-donor mean. In a later analysis, HLA-associated TCR beta chains were more clonally expanded than equally common others. According to an earlier analysis, most TCR beta V segments yielded productive rearrangements about 87% or about 30% of the time. The analysis excluded some indistinguishable V segments, including TRBV6-2 and TRBV6-3.

The CDR3 totals 15 residues. Trimming pared 0 bases from V and 1 base from J, leaving 9 bases between. CDR1 and CDR2 from the germline V gene are SGHTA and FQGNSA. Sequencing input: PBMCs. The source of this sequence is a young woman in good health and CMV-seropositive. The rearrangement joins TRBV7-2 to TRBJ1-1; D gene uncertain. The CDR3: CASSLATVANTEAFF. CDR3 bases: TGTGCCAGCAGCTTAGCCACAGTTGCGAACACTGAAGCTTTCTTT.